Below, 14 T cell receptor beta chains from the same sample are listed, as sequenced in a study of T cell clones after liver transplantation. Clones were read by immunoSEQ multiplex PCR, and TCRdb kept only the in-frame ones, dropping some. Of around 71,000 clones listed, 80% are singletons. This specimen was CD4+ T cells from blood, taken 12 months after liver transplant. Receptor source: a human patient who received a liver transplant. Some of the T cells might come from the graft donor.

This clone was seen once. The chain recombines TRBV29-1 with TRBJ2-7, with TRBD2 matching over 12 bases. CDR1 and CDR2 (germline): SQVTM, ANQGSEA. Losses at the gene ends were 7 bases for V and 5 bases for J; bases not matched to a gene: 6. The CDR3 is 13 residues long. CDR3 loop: CSAARLAGDEQYF. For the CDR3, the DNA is TGCAGCGCGGCCCGACTAGCGGGGGACGAGCAGTACTTC.

CDR3 region: CASSVGGGSYTDTQYF. The CDR3 bases are TGTGCCAGCAGCGTAGGGGGAGGGAGCTACACAGATACGCAGTATTTT. The gene calls are TRBV9 and TRBJ2-3, with 7 bases aligning to TRBD2. After removal of 0 bases from V and 2 bases from J, the junction contained 6 bases not matched to a gene. The germline CDR1 and CDR2 sequences are SGDLS and YYNGEE. The CDR3 is 16 residues long.

This chain's CDR3 is CASSSDRTSEQYF. The CDR3 DNA sequence: TGTGCCAGCAGTTCGGACAGGACGTCCGAGCAGTACTTC. This sequence joins TRBV28 and TRBJ2-7; 7 nucleotides align to TRBD1. Trimming removed 4 bases from V and 6 bases from J; junction bases left unmatched: 6. The germline gives CDR1 MDHEN, CDR2 SYDVKM. CDR3 length: 13 amino acids.

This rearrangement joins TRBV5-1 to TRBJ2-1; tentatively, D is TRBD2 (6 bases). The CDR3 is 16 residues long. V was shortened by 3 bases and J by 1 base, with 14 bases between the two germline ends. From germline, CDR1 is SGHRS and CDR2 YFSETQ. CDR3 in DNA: TGCGCCAGCAGCTATGTGGGGGGACCGTCCTACAATGAGCAGTTCTTC. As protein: CASSYVGGPSYNEQFF.

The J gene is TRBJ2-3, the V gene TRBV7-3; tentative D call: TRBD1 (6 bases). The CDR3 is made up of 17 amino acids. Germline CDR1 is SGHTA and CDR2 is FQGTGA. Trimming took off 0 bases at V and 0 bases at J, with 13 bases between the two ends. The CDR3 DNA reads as TGTGCCAGCAGCTTAACTTCAACAGGGTCTAGCACAGATACGCAGTATTTT. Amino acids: CASSLTSTGSSTDTQYF.

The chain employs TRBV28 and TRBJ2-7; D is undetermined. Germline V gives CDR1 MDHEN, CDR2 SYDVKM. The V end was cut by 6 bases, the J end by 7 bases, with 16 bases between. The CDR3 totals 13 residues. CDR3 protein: CASSLGPQREQYF. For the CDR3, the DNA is TGTGCCAGCAGCCTCGGGCCCCAGAGGGAGCAGTACTTC.

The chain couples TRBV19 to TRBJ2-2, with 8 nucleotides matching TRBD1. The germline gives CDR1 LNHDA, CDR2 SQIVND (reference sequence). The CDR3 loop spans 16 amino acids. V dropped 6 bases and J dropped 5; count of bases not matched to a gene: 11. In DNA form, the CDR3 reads TGTGCCAGTAGCGGCAGGGGGCTGGTTGGGACCGGGGAGCTGTTTTTT. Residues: CASSGRGLVGTGELFF. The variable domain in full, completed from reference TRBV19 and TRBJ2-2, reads DGGITQSPKYLFRKEGQNVTLSCEQNLNHDAMYWYRQDPGQGLRLIYYSQIVNDFQKGDIAEGYSVSREKKESFPLTVTSAQKNPTAFYLCASSGRGLVGTGELFFGEGSRLTVL.

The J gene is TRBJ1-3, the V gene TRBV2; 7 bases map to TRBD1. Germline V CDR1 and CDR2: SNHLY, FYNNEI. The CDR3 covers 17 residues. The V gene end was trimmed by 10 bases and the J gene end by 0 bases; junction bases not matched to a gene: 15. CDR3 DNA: TGTGCCACCTTACTTTCCGAGGGACAGAGCTCTGGAAACACCATATATTTT. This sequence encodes CATLLSEGQSSGNTIYF. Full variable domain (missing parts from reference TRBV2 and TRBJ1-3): EPEVTQTPSHQVTQMGQEVILRCVPISNHLYFYWYRQILGQKVEFLVSFYNNEISEKSEIFDDQFSVERPDGSNFTLKIRSTKLEDSAMYFCATLLSEGQSSGNTIYFGEGSWLTVV.

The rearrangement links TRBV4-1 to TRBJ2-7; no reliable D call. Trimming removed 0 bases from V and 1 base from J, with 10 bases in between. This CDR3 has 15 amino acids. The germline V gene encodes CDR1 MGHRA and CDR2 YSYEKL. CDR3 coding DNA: TGCGCCAGCAGCCAAGATCAGGACCATTCCTACGAGCAGTACTTC. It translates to CASSQDQDHSYEQYF.

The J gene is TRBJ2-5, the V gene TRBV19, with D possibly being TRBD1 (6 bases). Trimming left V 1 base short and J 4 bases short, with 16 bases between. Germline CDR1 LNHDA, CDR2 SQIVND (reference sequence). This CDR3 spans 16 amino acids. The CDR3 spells CASSIGQGRIRETQYF. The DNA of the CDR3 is TGTGCCAGTAGTATAGGTCAGGGGCGTATAAGAGAGACCCAGTACTTC.

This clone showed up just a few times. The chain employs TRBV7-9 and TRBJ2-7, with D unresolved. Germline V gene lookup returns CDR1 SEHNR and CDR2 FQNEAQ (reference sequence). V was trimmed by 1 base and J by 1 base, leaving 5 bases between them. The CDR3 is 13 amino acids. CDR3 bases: TGTGCCAGCAGCTTAGTGTGGTCCTACGAGCAGTACTTC. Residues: CASSLVWSYEQYF.

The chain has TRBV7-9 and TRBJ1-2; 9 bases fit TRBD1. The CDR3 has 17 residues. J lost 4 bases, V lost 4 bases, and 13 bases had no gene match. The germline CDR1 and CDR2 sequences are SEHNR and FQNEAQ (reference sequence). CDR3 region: CASSSEDRGEGLYGYTF. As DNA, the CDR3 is TGTGCCAGCAGCTCAGAGGACAGGGGCGAAGGCCTCTATGGCTACACCTTC.

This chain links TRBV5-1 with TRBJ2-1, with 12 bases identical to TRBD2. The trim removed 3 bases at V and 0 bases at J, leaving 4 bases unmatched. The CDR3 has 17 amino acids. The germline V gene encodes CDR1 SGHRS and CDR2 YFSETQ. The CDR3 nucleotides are TGCGCCAGCAGCTCTATGACTAGCGGGAGCTCCTACAATGAGCAGTTCTTC. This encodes CASSSMTSGSSYNEQFF.

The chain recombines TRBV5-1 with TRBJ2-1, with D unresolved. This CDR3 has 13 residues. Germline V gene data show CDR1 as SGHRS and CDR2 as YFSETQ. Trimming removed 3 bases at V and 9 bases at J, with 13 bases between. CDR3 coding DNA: TGCGCCAGCAGCTCCGTTGGGGAAACTGAGCAGTTCTTC. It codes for CASSSVGETEQFF.